This T cell receptor (beta chain) was captured by sequencing in a study of blood T cell repertoires in COVID-19. Across the study: Samples representing acute and convalescent COVID-19 were sourced from the United States, Italy and Spain. PBMCs, B-cell-depleted T cells, or T cells provided the cDNA or gDNA that made up the material.

Data came from immunoSEQ multiplex PCR; TCRdb stores just in-frame clones and leaves some out. The top ten clones hold roughly 2.3% of a sample with some 300,000 clones, about nine tenths of them seen once. J lost 3 bases, V lost 3 bases, and 8 bases had no gene match. Germline CDR1 reads KGHDR; CDR2 reads SFDVKD. CDR3 length: 17 amino acids. This sequence was found in a young man with active or convalescent COVID-19. The chain has TRBV24-1 and TRBJ2-1, with 9 bases matching TRBD1. The sequencing input was peripheral blood. CDR3 DNA sequence: TGTGCCACCAGTGATCACCTACGGACAGGGGTCTACAATGAGCAGTTCTTC. It encodes CATSDHLRTGVYNEQFF.